Reported below is one T cell receptor beta chain. What it binds is unknown. The CDR3 has 13 amino acids. With 2 bases clipped from V and 10 bases from J, the junction kept 4 bases outside the gene matches. Germline values: CDR1 SQVTM, CDR2 ANQGSEA. Anyone with autoimmune disease history or systemic immunosuppression was excluded. Sequenced by immunoSEQ multiplex PCR; TCRdb stores in-frame clones only, minus some. Here the sample spans tens of thousands of clones, over 70% being singletons. This entry is derived from a study of OX40 agonist ivuxolimab in advanced cancers. Study as a whole: Each patient was given ivuxolimab into a vein every 2 weeks, at 0.01 to 10 mg/kg. Broader study findings: Partial responders at 0.1-3.0 mg/kg had among the lowest clonal expansion. At 0.1 to 3.0 mg/kg and by week 6, clonal expansion occurred in CD4+ and CD8+ blood T cells.

This clonotype originated in an adult with an advanced solid tumor such as melanoma, head and neck, liver or kidney cancer. The input for sequencing was CD4+ or CD8+ T cells sorted from blood, taken in a trial of the OX40 agonist ivuxolimab. The rearrangement uses TRBV29-1 and TRBJ1-6; 8 bases match TRBD1. CDR3 DNA sequence: TGCAGCGTTGAAATACAGGGGGGATCACCCCTCCACTTT. As protein: CSVEIQGGSPLHF.